One T cell receptor (beta chain) is described in this entry. No antigen is known for it. The CDR3 spans 13 residues. V was pared by 6 bases and J by 6 bases, with 5 bases of the junction left unmatched. Germline V gene sequence: CDR1 GTSNPN, CDR2 SVGIG (reference sequence). Donors underwent one heparinised blood draw, about 110 mL on average. Expressed TCRB transcripts were sequenced, since all the RNA that had been isolated was reverse transcribed. The assay was immunoSEQ multiplex PCR, and TCRdb's table has in-frame clones only and misses some. The table includes fewer than 500,000 clones, over 11% detected once. These data are taken from a study of beta chain features in type 1 diabetes. Study findings and constraints: Diminished insertions and augmented deletions at VDJ junctions characterized type 1 diabetes patients. Moderately but significantly shorter TCRB CDR3s were found in Type 1 diabetes patients in all four CD4+ subsets.

Sequencing input: naive CD4+ T cells from blood. This chain links TRBV30 with TRBJ2-1, with 10 bases lining up with TRBD2. The sequence came from a man between 25 and 39 years old in good health. The CDR3 nucleotides read TGTGCCTGTCTAGCGGGAGTAGGCAATGAGCAGTTCTTC. Residues: CACLAGVGNEQFF.